This TCR beta chain was profiled in a study of PD-1 blockade in classical Hodgkin lymphoma. Study-wide background: Patients got intravenous nivolumab 3 mg/kg every 2 weeks.

Regarding this clone: Its antigen remains unknown.

Clones were read by immunoSEQ multiplex PCR, and TCRdb kept only the in-frame ones, dropping some. Of some 25,000 clones in the sample, roughly 62% were seen once. Study findings and constraints: Baseline TCR diversity was reportedly lower in newly diagnosed patients than in healthy donors. It was reported as lower still in relapsed/refractory patients. Baseline diversity resembling that of newly diagnosed patients was seen in complete responders. Reasons behind the repertoire differences stay unclear, perhaps disease activity or earlier therapy.

V was clipped by 2 bases and J by 0 bases, with 14 bases between them. The CDR3 length is 16 residues. Germline V gene data show CDR1 as MNHEY and CDR2 as SVGAGI. Each patient relapsed following autologous stem cell transplantation, and prior brentuximab vedotin exposure differed. The chain joins TRBV6-5 to TRBJ2-7; a weak D match, TRBD1 (5 bases). The TCR originated in a human donor with classical Hodgkin lymphoma. This specimen consisted of peripheral blood mononuclear cells (PBMCs), obtained before the second cycle of nivolumab. The CDR3: CASSYGYRTRSYEQYF. The CDR3 DNA reads TGTGCCAGCAGTTACGGTTACAGGACCCGCTCCTACGAGCAGTACTTC.